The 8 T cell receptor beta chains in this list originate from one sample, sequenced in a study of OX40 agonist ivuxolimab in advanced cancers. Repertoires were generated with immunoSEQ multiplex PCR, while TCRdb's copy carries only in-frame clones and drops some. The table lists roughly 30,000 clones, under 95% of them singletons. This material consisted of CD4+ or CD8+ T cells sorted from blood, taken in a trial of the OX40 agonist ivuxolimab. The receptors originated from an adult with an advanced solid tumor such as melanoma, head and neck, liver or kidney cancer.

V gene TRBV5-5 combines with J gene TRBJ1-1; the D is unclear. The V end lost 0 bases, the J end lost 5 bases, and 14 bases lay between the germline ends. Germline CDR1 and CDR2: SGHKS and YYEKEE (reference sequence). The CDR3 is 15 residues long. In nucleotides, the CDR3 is TGTGCCAGCAGCTTGGCCGCAGACCCGGGGACTGAAGCTTTCTTT. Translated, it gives CASSLAADPGTEAFF.

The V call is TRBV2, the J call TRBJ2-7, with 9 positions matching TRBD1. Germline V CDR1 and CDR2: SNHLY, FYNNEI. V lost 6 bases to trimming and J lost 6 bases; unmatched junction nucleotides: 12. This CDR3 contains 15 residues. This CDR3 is CASSPTGTGLVEQYF. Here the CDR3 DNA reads TGTGCCAGCAGCCCCACCGGGACAGGGCTAGTCGAGCAGTACTTC.

CDR3 sequence reads: CASSSSGSIRNQPQHF. The DNA for the CDR3 is TGTGCCAGCAGCTCATCCGGGAGCATACGGAATCAGCCCCAGCATTTT. This rearrangement joins TRBV7-9 to TRBJ1-5; D is unclear. The CDR3 spans 16 residues. Germline V gene lookup returns CDR1 SEHNR and CDR2 FQNEAQ (reference sequence). V was trimmed by 4 bases and J by 4 bases, leaving 17 bases between them.

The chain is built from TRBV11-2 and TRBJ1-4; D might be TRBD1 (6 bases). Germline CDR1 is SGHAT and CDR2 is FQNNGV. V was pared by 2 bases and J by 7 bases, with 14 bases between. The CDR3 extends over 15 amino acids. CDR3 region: CASSLLRGLSEKLFF. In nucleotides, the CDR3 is TGTGCCAGCAGCTTACTCAGGGGTTTGAGTGAAAAACTGTTTTTT.

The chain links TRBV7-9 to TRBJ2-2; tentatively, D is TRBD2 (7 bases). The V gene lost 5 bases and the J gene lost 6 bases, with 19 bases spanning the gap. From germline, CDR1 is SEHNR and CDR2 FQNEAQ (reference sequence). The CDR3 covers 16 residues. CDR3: CASSAPPGGRAGELFF. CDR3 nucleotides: TGTGCCAGCAGCGCCCCCCCCGGGGGGCGAGCCGGGGAGCTGTTTTTT.

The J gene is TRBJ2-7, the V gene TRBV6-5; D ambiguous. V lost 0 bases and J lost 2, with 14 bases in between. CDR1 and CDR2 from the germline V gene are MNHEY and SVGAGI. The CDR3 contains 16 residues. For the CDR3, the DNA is TGTGCCAGCAGTTACTCGATGGCAGCTCCGACCTACGAGCAGTACTTC. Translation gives CASSYSMAAPTYEQYF.

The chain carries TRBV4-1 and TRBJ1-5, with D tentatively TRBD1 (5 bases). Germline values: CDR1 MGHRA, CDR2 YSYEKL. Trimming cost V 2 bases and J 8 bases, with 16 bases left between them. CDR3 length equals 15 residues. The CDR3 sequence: CASSQRYRGFEPQHF. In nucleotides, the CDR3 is TGCGCCAGCAGCCAACGGTATAGGGGTTTTGAGCCCCAGCATTTT.

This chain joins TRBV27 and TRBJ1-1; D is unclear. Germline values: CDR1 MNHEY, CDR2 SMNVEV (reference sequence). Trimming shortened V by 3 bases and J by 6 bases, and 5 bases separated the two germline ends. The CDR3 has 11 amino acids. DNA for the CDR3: TGTGCCAGCAGTTTGGGCGCTGAAGCTTTCTTT. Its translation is CASSLGAEAFF.